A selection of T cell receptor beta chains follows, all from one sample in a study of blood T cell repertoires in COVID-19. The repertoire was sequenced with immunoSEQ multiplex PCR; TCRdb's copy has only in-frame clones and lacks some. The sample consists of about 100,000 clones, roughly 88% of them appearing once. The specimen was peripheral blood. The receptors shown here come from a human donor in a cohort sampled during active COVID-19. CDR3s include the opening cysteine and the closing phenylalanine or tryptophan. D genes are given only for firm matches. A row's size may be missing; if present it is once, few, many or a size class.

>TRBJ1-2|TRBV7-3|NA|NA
TGTGCCAGCAGCTTAACTGGCGGAGGGACGGAGGGCTACACCTTC
CASSLTGGGTEGYTF
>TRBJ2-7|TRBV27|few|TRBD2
TGTGCCAGCAGTTTAAGCCACAGACTAGCGGGAGTTGTCGAGCAGTACTTC
CASSLSHRLAGVVEQYF
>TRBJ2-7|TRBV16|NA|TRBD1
TGTGCCAGCAGCCAATCAGTCAGGGGGGAGCAGTACTTC
CASSQSVRGEQYF
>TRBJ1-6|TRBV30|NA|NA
TGTGCCTGGAAGGGAGACGGCAATTCACCCCTCCACTTT
CAWKGDGNSPLHF
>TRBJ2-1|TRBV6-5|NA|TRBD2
TGTGCCAGCACCCTTAGCGGGAGCTCCTACAATGAGCAGTTCTTC
CASTLSGSSYNEQFF
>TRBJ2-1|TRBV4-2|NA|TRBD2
TGTGCCAGCAGCCAAGATAGCGGGAGCTCCTACAATGAGCAGTTCTTC
CASSQDSGSSYNEQFF
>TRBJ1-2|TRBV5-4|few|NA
TGTGCCAGCAGCTCCGGACTAAGTGGGTTTTCGTCAAGTGGCTACACCTTC
CASSSGLSGFSSSGYTF
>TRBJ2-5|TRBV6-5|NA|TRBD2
TGTGCCAGCGGTCGGACTAGCGGGATCGGGACCCAGTACTTC
CASGRTSGIGTQYF
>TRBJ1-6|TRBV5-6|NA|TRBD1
TGTGCCAGCAGCCCCAGGGGAGACAGGGGTTACTCACCCCTCCACTTT
CASSPRGDRGYSPLHF
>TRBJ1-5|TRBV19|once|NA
TGTGCCAGTAGTAGGAGGGCAGGAAACGGCAATCAGCCCCAGCATTTT
CASSRRAGNGNQPQHF
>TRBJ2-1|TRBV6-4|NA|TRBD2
TGTGCCAGCAGTGAATCGAGCGGGATCTACAATGAGCAGTTCTTC
CASSESSGIYNEQFF
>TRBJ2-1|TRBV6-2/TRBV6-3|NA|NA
TGTGCCAGCAGTTACGGTAGTGGAGGGAGCTTCAATGAGCAGTTCTTC
CASSYGSGGSFNEQFF
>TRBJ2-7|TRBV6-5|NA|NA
TGTGCCAGCGGCTCTTTGGGGGAGGCGGGCGAGCAGTACTTC
CASGSLGEAGEQYF
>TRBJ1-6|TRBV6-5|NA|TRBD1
TGTGCCAGCACAGGGGGCAAAACCTATAATTCACCCCTCCACTTT
CASTGGKTYNSPLHF
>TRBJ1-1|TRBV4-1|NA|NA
TGCGCCAGCAGCCAAGGGCAGGGAATAAATGAAGCTTTCTTT
CASSQGQGINEAFF
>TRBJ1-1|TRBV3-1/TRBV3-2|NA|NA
TGTGCCAGCAGCCACTTGGCGGGGCGGAACACTGAAGCTTTCTTT
CASSHLAGRNTEAFF
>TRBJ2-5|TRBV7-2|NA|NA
TGTGCCAGCAGCTTGAGGGTAGAGGGAGAGACCCAGTACTTC
CASSLRVEGETQYF
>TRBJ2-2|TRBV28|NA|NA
TGTGCCAGCAGCGGGAGACTGTCCCCCGGGGAGCTGTTTTTT
CASSGRLSPGELFF
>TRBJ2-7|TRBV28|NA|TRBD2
TGTGCCAGCAGTTTAGGCGGAGCGGGAGGGCCATCTTCCGAGCAGTACTTC
CASSLGGAGGPSSEQYF
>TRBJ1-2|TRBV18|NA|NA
TGTGCCAGCTCACCACGCGGGGATGGCTACACCTTC
CASSPRGDGYTF
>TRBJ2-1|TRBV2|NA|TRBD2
TGTGCCAGCACCCCCCAGCGGGAGTACAATGAGCAGTTCTTC
CASTPQREYNEQFF
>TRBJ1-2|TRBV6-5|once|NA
TGTGCCAGCAGCCTTACTTATAACTATGGCTACACCTTC
CASSLTYNYGYTF
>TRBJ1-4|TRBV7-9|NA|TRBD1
TGTGCCAGCAGCTTAGGACAGGGTCTAAGTGCTAATGAAAAACTGTTTTTT
CASSLGQGLSANEKLFF
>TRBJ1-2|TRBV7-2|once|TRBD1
TGTGCCAGCAGCTCTACAGGGGGCGCGAACTATGGCTACACCTTC
CASSSTGGANYGYTF
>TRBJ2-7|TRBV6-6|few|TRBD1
TGTGCCAGCATTTTGACCGGGACAGGCTCCTACGAGCAGTACTTC
CASILTGTGSYEQYF
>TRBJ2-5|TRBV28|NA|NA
TGTGCCAGCAGTTCCAGGATTTCGGAGACCCAGTACTTC
CASSSRISETQYF
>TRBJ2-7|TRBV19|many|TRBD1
TGTGCCAGTAGTATCGGGACAGGGGCCTCCTACGAGCAGTACTTC
CASSIGTGASYEQYF
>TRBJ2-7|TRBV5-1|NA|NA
TGCGCCAGCAGCTTGGAATTCGGTTACGAGCAGTACTTC
CASSLEFGYEQYF
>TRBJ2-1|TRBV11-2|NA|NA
TGTGCCAGCAGCTTTGTATGGAGAGGTAATGAGCAGTTCTTC
CASSFVWRGNEQFF
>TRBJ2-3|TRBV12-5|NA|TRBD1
TGTGCTAGTGGCAGGGGGTTGGCTGGCACAGATACGCAGTATTTT
CASGRGLAGTDTQYF
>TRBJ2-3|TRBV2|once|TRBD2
TGTGCCAGCAGTTCATGGACTAGCGGGAGGGCCAATACGCAGTATTTT
CASSSWTSGRANTQYF